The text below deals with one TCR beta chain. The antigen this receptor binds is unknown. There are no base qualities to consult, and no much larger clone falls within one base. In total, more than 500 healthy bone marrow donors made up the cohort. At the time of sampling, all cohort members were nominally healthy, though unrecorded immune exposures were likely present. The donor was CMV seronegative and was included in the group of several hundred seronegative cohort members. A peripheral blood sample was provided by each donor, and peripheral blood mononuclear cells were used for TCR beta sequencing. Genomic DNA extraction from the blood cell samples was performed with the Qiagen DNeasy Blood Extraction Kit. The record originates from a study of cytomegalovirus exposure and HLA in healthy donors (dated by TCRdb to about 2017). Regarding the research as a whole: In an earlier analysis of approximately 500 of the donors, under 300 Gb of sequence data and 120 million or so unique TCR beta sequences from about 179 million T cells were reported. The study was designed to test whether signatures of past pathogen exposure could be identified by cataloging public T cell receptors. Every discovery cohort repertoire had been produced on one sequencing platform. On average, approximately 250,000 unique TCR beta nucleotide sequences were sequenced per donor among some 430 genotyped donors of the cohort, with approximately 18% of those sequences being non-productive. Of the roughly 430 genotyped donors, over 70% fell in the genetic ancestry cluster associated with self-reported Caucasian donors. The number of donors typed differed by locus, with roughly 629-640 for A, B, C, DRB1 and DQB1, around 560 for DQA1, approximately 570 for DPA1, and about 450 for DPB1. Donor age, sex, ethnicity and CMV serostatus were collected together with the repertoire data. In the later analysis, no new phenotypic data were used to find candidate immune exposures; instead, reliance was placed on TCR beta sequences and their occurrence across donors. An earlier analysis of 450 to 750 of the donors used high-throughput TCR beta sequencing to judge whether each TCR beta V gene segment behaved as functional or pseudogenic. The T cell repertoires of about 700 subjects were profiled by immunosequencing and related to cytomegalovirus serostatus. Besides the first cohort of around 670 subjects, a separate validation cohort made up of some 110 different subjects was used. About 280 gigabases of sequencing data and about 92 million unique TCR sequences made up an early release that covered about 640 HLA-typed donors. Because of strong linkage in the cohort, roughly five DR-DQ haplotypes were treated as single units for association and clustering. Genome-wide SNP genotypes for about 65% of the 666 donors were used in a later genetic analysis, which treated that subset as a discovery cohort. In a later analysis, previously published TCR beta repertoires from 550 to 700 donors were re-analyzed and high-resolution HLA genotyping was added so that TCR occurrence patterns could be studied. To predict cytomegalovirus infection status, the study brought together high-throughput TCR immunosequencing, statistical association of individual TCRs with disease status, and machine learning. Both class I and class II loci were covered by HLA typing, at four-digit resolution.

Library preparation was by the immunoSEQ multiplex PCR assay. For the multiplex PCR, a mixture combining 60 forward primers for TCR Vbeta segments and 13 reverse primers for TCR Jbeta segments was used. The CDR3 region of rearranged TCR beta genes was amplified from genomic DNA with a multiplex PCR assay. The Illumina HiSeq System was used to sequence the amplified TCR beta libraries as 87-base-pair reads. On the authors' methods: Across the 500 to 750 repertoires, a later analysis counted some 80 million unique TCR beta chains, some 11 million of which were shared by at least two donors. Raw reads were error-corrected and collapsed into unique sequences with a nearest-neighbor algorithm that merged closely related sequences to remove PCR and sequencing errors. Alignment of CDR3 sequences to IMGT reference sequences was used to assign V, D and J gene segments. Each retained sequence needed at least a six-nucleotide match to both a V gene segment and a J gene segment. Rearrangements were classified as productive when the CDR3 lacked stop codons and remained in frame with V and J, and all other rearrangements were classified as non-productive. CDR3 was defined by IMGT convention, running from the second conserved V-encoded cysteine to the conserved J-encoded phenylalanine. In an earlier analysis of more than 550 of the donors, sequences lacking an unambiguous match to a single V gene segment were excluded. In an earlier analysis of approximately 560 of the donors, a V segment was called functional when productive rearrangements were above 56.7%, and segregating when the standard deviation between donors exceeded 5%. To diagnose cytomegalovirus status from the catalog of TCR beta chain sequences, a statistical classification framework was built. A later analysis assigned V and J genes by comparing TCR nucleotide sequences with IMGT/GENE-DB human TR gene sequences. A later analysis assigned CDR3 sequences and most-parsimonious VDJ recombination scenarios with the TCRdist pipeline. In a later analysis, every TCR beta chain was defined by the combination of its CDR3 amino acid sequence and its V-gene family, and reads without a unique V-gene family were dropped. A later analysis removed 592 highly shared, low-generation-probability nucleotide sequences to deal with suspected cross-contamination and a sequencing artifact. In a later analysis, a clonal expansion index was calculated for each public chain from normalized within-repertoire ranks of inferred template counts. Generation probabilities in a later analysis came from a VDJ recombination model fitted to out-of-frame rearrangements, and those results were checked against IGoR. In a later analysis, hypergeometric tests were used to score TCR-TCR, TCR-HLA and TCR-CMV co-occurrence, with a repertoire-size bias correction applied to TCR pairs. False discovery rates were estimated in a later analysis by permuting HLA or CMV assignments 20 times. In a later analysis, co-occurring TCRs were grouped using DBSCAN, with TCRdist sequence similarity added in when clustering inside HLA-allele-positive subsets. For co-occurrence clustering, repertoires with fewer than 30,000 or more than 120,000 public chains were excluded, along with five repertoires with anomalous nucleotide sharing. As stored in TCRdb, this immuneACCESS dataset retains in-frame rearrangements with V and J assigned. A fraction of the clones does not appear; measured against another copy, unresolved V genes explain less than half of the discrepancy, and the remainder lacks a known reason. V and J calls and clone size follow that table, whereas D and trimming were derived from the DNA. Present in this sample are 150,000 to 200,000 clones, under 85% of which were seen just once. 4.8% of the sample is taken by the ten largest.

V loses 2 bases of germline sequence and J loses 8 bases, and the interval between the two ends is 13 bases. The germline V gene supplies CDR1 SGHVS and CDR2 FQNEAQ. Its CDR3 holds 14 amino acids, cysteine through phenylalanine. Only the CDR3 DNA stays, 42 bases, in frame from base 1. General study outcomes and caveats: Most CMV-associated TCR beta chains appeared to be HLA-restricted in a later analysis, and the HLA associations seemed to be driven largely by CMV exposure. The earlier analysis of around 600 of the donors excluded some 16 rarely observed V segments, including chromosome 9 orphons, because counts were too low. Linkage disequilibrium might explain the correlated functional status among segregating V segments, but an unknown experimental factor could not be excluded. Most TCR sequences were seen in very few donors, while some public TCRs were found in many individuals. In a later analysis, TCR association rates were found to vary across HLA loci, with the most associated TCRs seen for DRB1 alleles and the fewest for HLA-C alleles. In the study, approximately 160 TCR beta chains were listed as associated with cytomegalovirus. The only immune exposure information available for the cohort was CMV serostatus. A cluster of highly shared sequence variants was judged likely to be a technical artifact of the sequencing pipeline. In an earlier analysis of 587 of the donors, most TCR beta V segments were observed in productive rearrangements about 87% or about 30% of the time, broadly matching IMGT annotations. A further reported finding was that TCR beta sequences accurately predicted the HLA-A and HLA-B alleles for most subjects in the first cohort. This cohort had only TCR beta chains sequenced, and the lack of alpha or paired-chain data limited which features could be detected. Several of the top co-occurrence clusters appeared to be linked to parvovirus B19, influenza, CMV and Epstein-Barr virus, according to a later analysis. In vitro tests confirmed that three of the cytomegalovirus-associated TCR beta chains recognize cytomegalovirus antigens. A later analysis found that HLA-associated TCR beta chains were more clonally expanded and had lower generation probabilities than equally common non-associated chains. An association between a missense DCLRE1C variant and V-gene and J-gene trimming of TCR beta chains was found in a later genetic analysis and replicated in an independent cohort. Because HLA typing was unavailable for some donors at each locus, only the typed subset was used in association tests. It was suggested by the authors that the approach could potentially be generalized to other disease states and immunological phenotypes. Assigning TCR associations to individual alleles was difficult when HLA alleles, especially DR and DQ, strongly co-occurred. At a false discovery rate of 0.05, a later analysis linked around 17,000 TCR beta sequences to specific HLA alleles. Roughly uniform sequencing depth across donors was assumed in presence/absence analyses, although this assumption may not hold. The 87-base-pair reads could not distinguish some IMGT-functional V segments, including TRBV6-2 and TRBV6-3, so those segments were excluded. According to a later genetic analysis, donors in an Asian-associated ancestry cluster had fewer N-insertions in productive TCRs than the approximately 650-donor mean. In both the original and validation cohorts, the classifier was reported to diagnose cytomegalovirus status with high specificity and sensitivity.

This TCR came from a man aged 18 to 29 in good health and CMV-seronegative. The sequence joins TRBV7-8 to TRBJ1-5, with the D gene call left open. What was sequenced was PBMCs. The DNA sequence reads TGTGCCAGCAGCTTAAAACCGGGAAGTAAGCCCCAGCATTTT. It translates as CASSLKPGSKPQHF.